The 20 T cell receptor beta chains in this list originate from one sample, sequenced in a study of vaccination effects on CD4 cells after COVID-19. Assay: immunoSEQ multiplex PCR; the TCRdb copy retains only in-frame clones and omits some. The table shows 35,000 to 55,000 clones, with over 65% occurring only once. At the end of less than 12 days of culture, CD4+ T cells were isolated. Between March and December 2020, the person had a SARS-CoV-2 infection that PCR confirmed. As their vaccination, participants received two doses of either BNT162b2 or mRNA-1273. These TCRs' antigens remain unknown. The source was CD4+ T cells from PBMCs cultured without peptide, collected after COVID-19 vaccination. These receptor sequences come from a human donor who had a prior SARS-CoV-2 infection.

The CDR3 region is CASSKTAQGAGGANVLTF. CDR3 nucleotides: TGTGCCAGTAGTAAGACGGCCCAGGGGGCGGGGGGGGCCAACGTCCTGACTTTC. This chain joins TRBV19 and TRBJ2-6, with TRBD1 matching over 8 bases. The V segment lost 4 bases and the J segment 4 bases; nucleotides outside the gene matches: 12. There are 18 residues in the CDR3. The germline V gene encodes CDR1 LNHDA and CDR2 SQIVND (reference sequence).

The chain uses TRBV7-8 and TRBJ2-5; 8 bases line up with TRBD2. The CDR3 length is 15 residues. After removal of 2 bases from V and 2 bases from J, the junction contained 4 bases not matched to a gene. Germline-derived CDR1 and CDR2 are SGHVS and FQNEAQ. This chain's CDR3 is CASSLYRGGQETQYF. The CDR3 DNA reads TGTGCCAGCAGCTTATATCGGGGGGGACAAGAGACCCAGTACTTC.

This chain connects TRBV12-5 to TRBJ2-1; no definite D call. Trimming pared 5 bases from V and 12 bases from J, leaving 17 bases between. From germline, CDR1 is LGHNT and CDR2 FRNRAP. The CDR3 is 13 amino acids. DNA of the CDR3: TGTGCTAGTGGTCTCATCCTGACCCGTGGGCAGTTCTTC. Translating it yields CASGLILTRGQFF. The entire variable domain, with the rest obtained from reference TRBV12-5 and TRBJ2-1, is as follows: DARVTQTPRHKVTEMGQEVTMRCQPILGHNTVFWYRQTMMQGLELLAYFRNRAPLDDSGMPKDRFSAEMPDATLATLKIQPSEPRDSAVYFCASGLILTRGQFFGPGTRLTVL.

V is TRBV7-2 and J is TRBJ2-3; the D is unclear. Deletions cut 3 bases from V and 2 bases from J, with 6 bases between. This CDR3 has 13 residues. Germline V gene lookup returns CDR1 SGHTA and CDR2 FQGNSA. The CDR3 spells CASSFPNTDTQYF. The DNA for the CDR3 is TGTGCCAGCAGCTTCCCCAACACAGATACGCAGTATTTT.

The genes are TRBV5-1 and TRBJ1-1; TRBD1 is a possible D gene (6 bases). Trimming removed 2 bases from V and 1 base from J, with 12 bases in between. The CDR3 consists of 15 residues. Per the germline V gene, CDR1 is SGHRS and CDR2 is YFSETQ. The CDR3 sequence: CASSFWGLANTEAFF. DNA of the CDR3: TGCGCCAGCAGCTTTTGGGGGCTGGCGAACACTGAAGCTTTCTTT.

The V gene is TRBV18, the J gene TRBJ1-4, with 7 positions matching TRBD1. Germline V CDR1 and CDR2: KGHSH, LQKENI. With V trimmed by 4 bases and J by 3 bases, 5 bases remained unmatched. The CDR3 is 15 amino acids. The CDR3 coding sequence is TGTGCCAGCTCACGCGCAGGGGGTTCTAATGAAAAACTGTTTTTT. This codes for CASSRAGGSNEKLFF.

The chain recombines TRBV19 with TRBJ1-5; D perhaps matches TRBD1 (6 bases). The CDR3 runs to 19 residues. V lost 2 bases, J lost 1 base, and 21 bases lay in between. Germline CDR1 and CDR2: LNHDA and SQIVND (reference sequence). The DNA of the CDR3 is TGTGCCAGTAGTATACGTCGGACAGAGGTTAAGGGAAGCAATCAGCCCCAGCATTTT. Residues: CASSIRRTEVKGSNQPQHF.

The chain employs TRBV13 and TRBJ2-3, with TRBD2 matching 9 bases. Unmatched junction bases numbered 10, after V lost 4 bases and J lost 2 bases. The germline CDR1 and CDR2 sequences are PRHDT and FYEKMQ (reference sequence). The CDR3 spans 17 residues. This CDR3 reads CASSSRLAGGATDTQYF. CDR3 DNA: TGTGCCAGCAGCTCTCGTCTGGCGGGGGGGGCCACAGATACGCAGTATTTT.

In DNA, the CDR3 is TGTGCCAGCAGCCAAGATATATGGGGGGCAGGGGAAAAACTGTTTTTT. This encodes CASSQDIWGAGEKLFF. The gene calls are TRBV4-2 and TRBJ1-4, with D perhaps TRBD1 (6 bases). Germline CDR1 and CDR2: LGHNA and YNFKEQ. The CDR3 is made up of 16 amino acids. Trimming pared 0 bases from V and 8 bases from J, leaving 16 bases between.

This chain uses TRBV7-9 with TRBJ1-4; a weak D match, TRBD1 (6 bases). Germline CDR1 SEHNR, CDR2 FQNEAQ (reference sequence). The CDR3 runs to 13 residues. V was shortened by 0 bases and J by 14 bases, with 13 bases between the two germline ends. CDR3 protein: CASSLASGAALFF. CDR3 DNA: TGTGCCAGCAGCTTAGCGTCGGGGGCCGCTCTGTTTTTT.

This clone was seen once. The J gene is TRBJ2-7, the V gene TRBV5-1, with unresolved D. Trimming stripped 7 bases from V and 7 bases from J, with 27 bases between. The CDR3 is 16 amino acids. Per the germline V gene, CDR1 is SGHRS and CDR2 is YFSETQ. CDR3 DNA sequence: TGCGCCAGCCATCCGGATTCCGGGCTCTCTGCCAGAGAGCAGTACTTC. Residues: CASHPDSGLSAREQYF.

This clone was seen a handful of times. V gene TRBV27 combines with J gene TRBJ2-1; TRBD2 matches at 8 bases. With 5 bases clipped from V and 2 bases from J, the junction kept 14 bases outside the gene matches. The CDR3 consists of 18 residues. CDR1 MNHEY and CDR2 SMNVEV come from the germline V gene (reference sequence). The CDR3 coding sequence is TGTGCCAGCAGTCCCCTATCCCTGGTGCGGGAGGCCTACAATGAGCAGTTCTTC. Translated: CASSPLSLVREAYNEQFF.

This sequence joins TRBV30 and TRBJ1-1; D unclear. V lost 0 bases and J lost 5, with 7 bases in between. The CDR3 covers 12 residues. The germline V gene has CDR1 GTSNPN and CDR2 SVGIG (reference sequence). DNA for the CDR3: TGTGCCTGGAGTGTCTTGGGGACTGAAGCTTTCTTT. Its translation: CAWSVLGTEAFF.

This clone was recorded once. The chain links TRBV7-2 to TRBJ2-2; 7 bases match TRBD2. The CDR3 extends over 14 amino acids. CDR1 and CDR2 (germline): SGHTA, FQGNSA. V gave up 6 bases and J gave up 5 bases; unmatched junction bases: 6. CDR3 residues: CASRAGTRTGELFF. As DNA, the CDR3 is TGTGCCAGCAGAGCGGGGACTCGAACCGGGGAGCTGTTTTTT.

This rearrangement joins TRBV5-5 to TRBJ2-7; D may be TRBD2 (5 bases). This CDR3 contains 17 residues. V was pared by 2 bases and J by 2 bases, with 20 bases between. Germline V lookup: CDR1 SGHKS, CDR2 YYEKEE (reference sequence). The CDR3: CASSLNASPGLTYEQYF. The CDR3 nucleotides read TGTGCCAGCAGCTTAAATGCGTCTCCAGGACTCACCTACGAGCAGTACTTC.

The rearrangement links TRBV28 to TRBJ1-5; perhaps TRBD1 as D (5 bases). There are 13 residues in the CDR3. Germline lookup yields CDR1 MDHEN and CDR2 SYDVKM. V dropped 3 bases and J dropped 11 bases, with 14 bases sitting between them. DNA for the CDR3: TGTGCCAGCAGTTTGGTAGGGGAGAGAACCCAGCATTTT. It is translated as CASSLVGERTQHF.

The V and J genes are TRBV12-5 and TRBJ2-1; 8 bases align to TRBD2. Germline V lookup: CDR1 LGHNT, CDR2 FRNRAP. V lost 2 bases and J lost 2; bases outside the gene matches: 5. This CDR3 contains 16 residues. The CDR3 loop is CASGLRAGDPYNEQFF. The DNA of the CDR3 is TGTGCTAGTGGTTTGAGAGCGGGAGATCCCTACAATGAGCAGTTCTTC.

The genes are TRBV5-1 and TRBJ2-5; the D is unclear. The CDR3 runs 12 residues. The V gene's germline CDR1 is SGHRS and CDR2 YFSETQ. Trimming took off 4 bases at V and 2 bases at J, with 6 bases between the two ends. CDR3 residues: CASSQTQETQYF. CDR3 nucleotide sequence: TGCGCCAGCAGCCAAACTCAAGAGACCCAGTACTTC.

The V gene is TRBV21-1, the J gene TRBJ1-6; the table calls TRBD1, which could not be checked here. TRBV21-1 represents a pseudogene. The CDR3 is 19 residues long. The CDR3 DNA reads TGTGCCAGCAGCAAAGGAATGGACAGGGAAGCCAAAATAGATTCACCCCTCCACTTT. Translating it yields CASSKGMDREAKIDSPLHF.

This chain links TRBV11-3 with TRBJ2-7, with 7 bases matching TRBD2. Germline values: CDR1 SGHNT, CDR2 YENEEA. V lost 0 bases, J lost 5 bases, and 13 bases stayed unmatched. This CDR3 contains 17 residues. The CDR3 loop is CASSLEGGSLLGDEQYF. CDR3 nucleotides: TGTGCCAGCAGCTTAGAGGGGGGGTCGCTACTCGGCGACGAGCAGTACTTC.